The 24 T cell receptor beta chains listed next were all sequenced from one sample in a study of blood T cell repertoires in COVID-19. Repertoires were generated with immunoSEQ multiplex PCR, while TCRdb's copy carries only in-frame clones and drops some. This sample carries approximately 390,000 clones, about 83% of them seen once, and the ten largest clones take roughly 9.4%. Sequencing was performed on PBMCs or T cells enriched from blood (not recorded which). The source is a woman aged 45-59 years who had recovered from COVID-19.

The chain uses TRBV19 and TRBJ2-1; possibly TRBD1 for D (6 bases). The CDR3 spans 13 residues. V dropped 3 bases and J dropped 9 bases, with 12 bases sitting between them. Germline CDR1 reads LNHDA; CDR2 reads SQIVND (reference sequence). CDR3 DNA sequence: TGTGCCAGTAGTATTGCAGGGGTAAGTGAGCAGTTCTTC. It translates to CASSIAGVSEQFF.

A single count supports this clone. This sequence joins TRBV7-2 and TRBJ2-7; 11 bases are shared with TRBD2. Germline loops: CDR1 SGHTA, CDR2 FQGNSA. The junction had 3 bases not matched to a gene; V was cut back by 1 base and J by 4 bases. The CDR3 is 15 residues long. The CDR3 DNA follows: TGTGCCAGCAGCTTAGGTAGCGGGGGGGTGTACGAGCAGTACTTC. This encodes CASSLGSGGVYEQYF. Based on the CDR3 plus reference TRBV7-2 and TRBJ2-7, the full variable domain is GAGVSQSPSNKVTEKGKDVELRCDPISGHTALYWYRQSLGQGLEFLIYFQGNSAPDKSGLPSDRFSAERTGGSVSTLTIQRTQQEDSAVYLCASSLGSGGVYEQYFGPGTRLTVT.

The gene calls are TRBV12-5 and TRBJ2-2; the match to TRBD1 covers 10 bases. Unmatched junction bases numbered 23, after V lost 5 bases and J lost 8 bases. The CDR3 has 20 amino acids. CDR1 LGHNT and CDR2 FRNRAP come from the germline V gene. In nucleotides, the CDR3 is TGTGCTAGTGGTACCCGACAGGGGGCATTAATTAGGATGGAGTCTGGGGAGCTGTTTTTT. It specifies CASGTRQGALIRMESGELFF.

This sequence joins TRBV30 and TRBJ1-4; no reliable D call. Germline assignment: CDR1 GTSNPN and CDR2 SVGIG (reference sequence). Trimming stripped 2 bases from V and 8 bases from J, with 9 bases between. This CDR3 has 12 residues. The CDR3 DNA is TGTGCCTGGAGTCGGGGTTGGGAAAAACTGTTTTTT. Residues: CAWSRGWEKLFF.

This clone came up once. CDR3 in amino acids: CASSLGTGDHSNQPQHF. CDR3 DNA sequence: TGTGCCAGTAGTCTCGGGACAGGGGATCATAGCAATCAGCCCCAGCATTTT. The chain joins TRBV19 to TRBJ1-5; TRBD1 matches at 10 bases. Germline V lookup: CDR1 LNHDA, CDR2 SQIVND (reference sequence). J lost 0 bases, V lost 5 bases, and 7 bases had no gene match. The CDR3 consists of 17 residues.

The gene calls are TRBV3-1 (or the pseudogene TRBV3-2) and TRBJ1-4; 11 bases match TRBD1. Germline CDR1 and CDR2: LGHDT and YNNKEL (reference sequence). There are 15 residues in the CDR3. The V segment lost 4 bases and the J segment 5 bases; nucleotides outside the gene matches: 3. This chain's CDR3 is CASSPGQGGNEKLFF. In DNA, the CDR3 is TGTGCCAGCAGCCCGGGACAGGGGGGGAATGAAAAACTGTTTTTT.

The CDR3 protein is CASSISSPGLKPQHF. The CDR3 region has the DNA TGTGCCAGTAGTATTTCGTCCCCCGGTTTGAAGCCCCAGCATTTT. The chain uses TRBV19 and TRBJ1-5, with D unclear. Germline-derived CDR1 and CDR2 are LNHDA and SQIVND (reference sequence). The germline V and J ends were trimmed by 3 bases and 8 bases, with 17 bases remaining between them. There are 15 residues in the CDR3.

The V and J genes are TRBV30 and TRBJ1-1; D not certain. CDR3 size: 14 residues. Germline CDR1 is GTSNPN and CDR2 is SVGIG (reference sequence). V was trimmed by 3 bases and J by 1 base, leaving 12 bases between them. The CDR3 here is CAWSTNPGNTEAFF. In DNA form, the CDR3 reads TGTGCCTGGAGCACAAACCCAGGGAACACTGAAGCTTTCTTT.

This clone has only one observation. The CDR3 coding sequence is TGTGCCAGTAGTACTCACCGCAGTGTCGGGCAGCCCCAGCATTTT. It encodes CASSTHRSVGQPQHF. The chain employs TRBV19 and TRBJ1-5; D gene unclear. The V and J ends lost 4 bases and 7 bases respectively, with 17 bases between them. CDR3 length equals 15 residues. Germline CDR1 reads LNHDA; CDR2 reads SQIVND (reference sequence). Combining the CDR3 with reference TRBV19 and TRBJ1-5 gives the whole variable domain DGGITQSPKYLFRKEGQNVTLSCEQNLNHDAMYWYRQDPGQGLRLIYYSQIVNDFQKGDIAEGYSVSREKKESFPLTVTSAQKNPTAFYLCASSTHRSVGQPQHFGDGTRLSIL.

This clone was observed a few times. The rearrangement uses TRBV11-2 and TRBJ1-3; TRBD1 is a possible D gene (6 bases). The CDR3 consists of 15 residues. Trimming took 5 bases from V and 0 from J, leaving 11 bases between them. Germline CDR1 and CDR2: SGHAT and FQNNGV. The CDR3 DNA reads TGTGCCAGCAGCAACAACAGGGTCTCTGGAAACACCATATATTTT. Amino acid sequence: CASSNNRVSGNTIYF.

This clone has just a few counts. The chain carries TRBV4-2 and TRBJ1-3; no clear D. In germline, CDR1 is LGHNA, CDR2 YNFKEQ. The CDR3 consists of 23 residues. V lost 4 bases to trimming and J lost 0 bases, with 34 bases between them. This chain's CDR3 is CASSRRPPGSRSRFPSSGNTIYF. The CDR3 DNA is TGTGCCAGCAGCCGTCGACCACCAGGCAGCAGGTCCAGATTCCCATCCTCTGGAAACACCATATATTTT.

As to this clone: Other DNA variants within this sample encode the same CDR3. V is TRBV28 and J is TRBJ1-2, with D possibly matching TRBD1 (6 bases). Trimming pared 6 bases from V and 1 base from J, leaving 9 bases between. Germline assignment: CDR1 MDHEN and CDR2 SYDVKM. The length of the CDR3 is 13 residues. This CDR3 reads CASSPDSNYGYTF. CDR3 DNA: TGTGCCAGCAGCCCGGACAGTAACTATGGCTACACCTTC.

The chain employs TRBV6-5 and TRBJ1-6; TRBD1 aligns across 8 bases. Germline CDR1 MNHEY, CDR2 SVGAGI. The CDR3 runs 15 residues. V was pared by 10 bases and J by 6 bases, with 11 bases of the junction left unmatched. The CDR3 is CATTLSGQGNSPLHF. DNA for the CDR3: TGTGCCACCACCTTATCTGGACAGGGTAATTCACCCCTCCACTTT.

The rearrangement links TRBV28 to TRBJ2-1, with TRBD2 matching 10 bases. Losses at the gene ends were 5 bases for V and 7 bases for J; bases not matched to a gene: 8. The CDR3 is 15 residues long. The germline CDR1 and CDR2 sequences are MDHEN and SYDVKM. CDR3 bases: TGTGCCAGCAGTATAAGCGGGGGGGCCGGGAATGAGCAGTTCTTC. Amino acid sequence: CASSISGGAGNEQFF.

A single count supports this clone. This rearrangement joins TRBV7-8 to TRBJ2-4; 8 positions agree with TRBD1. V lost 2 bases to trimming and J lost 5 bases; unmatched junction nucleotides: 2. Germline CDR1 SGHVS, CDR2 FQNEAQ. The CDR3 length is 14 residues. For the CDR3, the DNA is TGTGCCAGCAGCTTACAGGGGGCCCAAAACATTCAGTACTTC. It specifies CASSLQGAQNIQYF. The entire variable domain, with the rest obtained from reference TRBV7-8 and TRBJ2-4, is as follows: GAGVSQSPRYKVAKRGQDVALRCDPISGHVSLFWYQQALGQGPEFLTYFQNEAQLDKSGLPSDRFFAERPEGSVSTLKIQRTQQEDSAVYLCASSLQGAQNIQYFGAGTRLSVL.

This clone was counted once. V gene TRBV2 combines with J gene TRBJ1-1; tentative D call: TRBD1 (6 bases). V was pared by 6 bases and J by 3 bases, with 14 bases between. This CDR3 has 14 amino acids. Germline CDR1 SNHLY, CDR2 FYNNEI. The CDR3 protein is CASSQRTDYTEAFF. The CDR3 nucleotides are TGTGCCAGCAGCCAGCGGACAGATTACACTGAAGCTTTCTTT.

The chain carries TRBV19 and TRBJ1-4; 11 nucleotides match TRBD1. CDR1 is LNHDA and CDR2 is SQIVND in the germline V gene (reference sequence). V gave up 5 bases and J gave up 6 bases; unmatched junction bases: 5. This CDR3 spans 15 amino acids. Here the CDR3 reads CASSARTGGDEKLFF. Written as DNA, the CDR3 is TGTGCCAGTAGTGCCCGGACAGGGGGCGATGAAAAACTGTTTTTT.

The chain joins TRBV7-2 to TRBJ2-3, with a possible D match to TRBD2 (6 bases). This CDR3 contains 13 residues. From germline, CDR1 is SGHTA and CDR2 FQGNSA. The V end lost 3 bases, the J end lost 4 bases, and 8 bases lay between the germline ends. Written as DNA, the CDR3 is TGTGCCAGCAGCTTTGGGGGGTCAGATACGCAGTATTTT. This sequence encodes CASSFGGSDTQYF. Full variable domain (remainder filled in from reference TRBV7-2 and TRBJ2-3): GAGVSQSPSNKVTEKGKDVELRCDPISGHTALYWYRQSLGQGLEFLIYFQGNSAPDKSGLPSDRFSAERTGGSVSTLTIQRTQQEDSAVYLCASSFGGSDTQYFGPGTRLTVL.

The chain is built from TRBV2 and TRBJ2-5; D is unclear. Germline loops: CDR1 SNHLY, CDR2 FYNNEI. V was clipped by 5 bases and J by 0 bases, with 4 bases between them. The CDR3 runs 12 residues. The CDR3 DNA reads TGTGCCAGCAGTACAAACCAAGAGACCCAGTACTTC. It codes for CASSTNQETQYF. Based on the CDR3 plus reference TRBV2 and TRBJ2-5, the full variable domain is EPEVTQTPSHQVTQMGQEVILRCVPISNHLYFYWYRQILGQKVEFLVSFYNNEISEKSEIFDDQFSVERPDGSNFTLKIRSTKLEDSAMYFCASSTNQETQYFGPGTRLLVL.

The chain recombines TRBV5-1 with TRBJ2-5, with TRBD2 matching over 16 bases. The CDR3 covers 17 residues. The V gene's germline CDR1 is SGHRS and CDR2 YFSETQ. J was trimmed by 5 bases and V by 3 bases; bases with no gene match: 7. Here the CDR3 DNA reads TGCGCCAGCAGCTCGGGACTAGCGGGGGGGTATAGCGAGACCCAGTACTTC. Protein product: CASSSGLAGGYSETQYF.

The chain links TRBV24-1 to TRBJ1-3; TRBD1 is a possible D gene (6 bases). Germline V gene lookup returns CDR1 KGHDR and CDR2 SFDVKD. Trimming removed 4 bases from V and 1 base from J, with 7 bases in between. The CDR3 spans 14 residues. The CDR3 coding sequence is TGTGCCACCAGTGAAACAGGGTCTGGAAACACCATATATTTT. Translation gives CATSETGSGNTIYF.

For the CDR3, the DNA is TGCGCCAGCAGCTCACGACAGGGGAACACAGATACGCAGTATTTT. This sequence encodes CASSSRQGNTDTQYF. The chain is built from TRBV5-1 and TRBJ2-3; 8 bases are a match to TRBD1. The CDR3 has 15 amino acids. J gave up 2 bases and V 3 bases, and 5 bases lay outside the gene matches. The V gene's germline CDR1 is SGHRS and CDR2 YFSETQ.

V gene TRBV18 combines with J gene TRBJ1-1; 9 bases are shared with TRBD1. Germline-derived CDR1 and CDR2 are KGHSH and LQKENI. V was clipped by 3 bases and J by 4 bases; unmatched bases: 6. The CDR3 contains 15 residues. The CDR3 DNA follows: TGTGCCAGCTCACCGCTACAGGGGGCGTTCACTGAAGCTTTCTTT. This encodes CASSPLQGAFTEAFF. Complete variable domain (other parts from reference TRBV18 and TRBJ1-1): NAGVMQNPRHLVRRRGQEARLRCSPMKGHSHVYWYRQLPEEGLKFMVYLQKENIIDESGMPKERFSAEFPKEGPSILRIQQVVRGDSAAYFCASSPLQGAFTEAFFGQGTRLTVV.

The chain carries TRBV6-5 and TRBJ2-3; D not resolved. The CDR3 totals 16 residues. V lost 4 bases to trimming and J lost 2 bases, with 16 bases between them. Germline CDR1 reads MNHEY; CDR2 reads SVGAGI. This chain's CDR3 is CASSSARFTITDTQYF. The CDR3 coding sequence is TGTGCCAGCAGTTCGGCGAGATTCACTATCACAGATACGCAGTATTTT.